The present entry profiles one T cell receptor beta chain with its context. What it binds is not known. These data come from a study of cytomegalovirus exposure and HLA in healthy donors. With 60 Vbeta and 13 Jbeta primers, the PCR was carried out. The protocol was immunoSEQ multiplex PCR, while the TCRdb copy is restricted to in-frame clones and leaves out a portion. The sample contains around 95,000 clones, about three quarters of which appear only once. Study-level results: Donor immune exposure was known only as CMV serostatus. A later look showed TCR association rates differing by HLA locus, highest for DRB1 and lowest for HLA-C.

Germline V gene lookup returns CDR1 SGHRS and CDR2 YFSETQ. CDR3 length: 16 residues. V dropped 3 bases and J dropped 4; count of bases not matched to a gene: 7. The chain recombines TRBV5-1 with TRBJ2-4, with TRBD2 matching 10 bases. The sequenced sample consisted of PBMCs. This receptor was taken from a man between 25 and 39 years old in good health and CMV-seropositive. CDR3 DNA sequence: TGCGCCAGCAGCTCGGGCGATAGCGGGAGGAAAAACATTCAGTACTTC. Translated, it gives CASSSGDSGRKNIQYF.